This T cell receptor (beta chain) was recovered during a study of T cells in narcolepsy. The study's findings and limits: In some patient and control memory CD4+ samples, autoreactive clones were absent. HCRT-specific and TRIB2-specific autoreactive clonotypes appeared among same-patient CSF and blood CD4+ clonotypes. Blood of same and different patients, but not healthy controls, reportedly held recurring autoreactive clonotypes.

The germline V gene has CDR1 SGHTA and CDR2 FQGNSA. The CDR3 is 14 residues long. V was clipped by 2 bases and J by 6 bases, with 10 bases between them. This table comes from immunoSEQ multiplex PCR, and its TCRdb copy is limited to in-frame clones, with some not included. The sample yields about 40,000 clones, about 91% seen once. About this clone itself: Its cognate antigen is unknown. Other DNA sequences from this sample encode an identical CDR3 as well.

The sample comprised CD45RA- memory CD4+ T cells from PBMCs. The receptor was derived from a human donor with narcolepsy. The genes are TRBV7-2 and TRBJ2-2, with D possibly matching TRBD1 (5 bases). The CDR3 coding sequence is TGTGCCAGCAGCTTAATGCAGGGCGCCGGGGAGCTGTTTTTT. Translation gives CASSLMQGAGELFF.